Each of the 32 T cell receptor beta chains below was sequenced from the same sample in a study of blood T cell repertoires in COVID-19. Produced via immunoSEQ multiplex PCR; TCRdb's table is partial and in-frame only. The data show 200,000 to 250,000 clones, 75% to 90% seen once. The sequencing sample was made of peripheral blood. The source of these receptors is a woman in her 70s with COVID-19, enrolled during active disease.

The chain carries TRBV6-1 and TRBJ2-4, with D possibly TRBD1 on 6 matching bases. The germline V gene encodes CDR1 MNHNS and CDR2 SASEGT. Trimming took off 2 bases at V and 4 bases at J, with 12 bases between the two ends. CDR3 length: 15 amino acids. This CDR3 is CASSESVGQKNIQYF. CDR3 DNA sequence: TGTGCCAGCAGTGAATCCGTTGGACAGAAAAACATTCAGTACTTC.

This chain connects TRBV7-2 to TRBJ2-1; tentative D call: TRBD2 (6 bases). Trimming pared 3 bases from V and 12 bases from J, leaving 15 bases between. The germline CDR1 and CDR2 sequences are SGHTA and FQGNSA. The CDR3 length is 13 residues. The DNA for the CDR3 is TGTGCCAGCAGCTTCACCCGGGACTCCAGGCAGTTCTTC. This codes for CASSFTRDSRQFF.

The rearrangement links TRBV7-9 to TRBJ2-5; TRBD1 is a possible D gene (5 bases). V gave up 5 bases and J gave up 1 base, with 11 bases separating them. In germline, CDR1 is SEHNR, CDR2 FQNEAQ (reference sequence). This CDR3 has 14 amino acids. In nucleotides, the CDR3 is TGTGCCAGCAGCCCTACAGGTGTCCAAGAGACCCAGTACTTC. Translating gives CASSPTGVQETQYF.

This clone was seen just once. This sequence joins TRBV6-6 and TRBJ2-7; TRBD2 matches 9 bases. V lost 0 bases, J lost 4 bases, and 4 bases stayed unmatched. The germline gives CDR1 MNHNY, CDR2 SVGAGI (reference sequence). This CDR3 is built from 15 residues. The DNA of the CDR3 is TGTGCCAGCAGTTACTCGGGGCTAGCGGGATACGAGCAGTACTTC. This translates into CASSYSGLAGYEQYF.

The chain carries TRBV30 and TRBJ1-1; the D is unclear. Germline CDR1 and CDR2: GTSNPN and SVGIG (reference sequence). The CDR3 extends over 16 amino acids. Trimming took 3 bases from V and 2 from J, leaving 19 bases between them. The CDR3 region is CAWSPLVRSTNTEAFF. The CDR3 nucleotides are TGTGCCTGGAGCCCCCTAGTCCGGTCAACTAACACTGAAGCTTTCTTT.

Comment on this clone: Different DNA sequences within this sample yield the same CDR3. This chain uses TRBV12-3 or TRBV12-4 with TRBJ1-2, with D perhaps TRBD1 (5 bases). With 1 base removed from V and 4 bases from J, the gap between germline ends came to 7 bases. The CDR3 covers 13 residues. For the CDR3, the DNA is TGTGCCAGCAGTTTAGGACAGAGCTATGGCTACACCTTC. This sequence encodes CASSLGQSYGYTF.

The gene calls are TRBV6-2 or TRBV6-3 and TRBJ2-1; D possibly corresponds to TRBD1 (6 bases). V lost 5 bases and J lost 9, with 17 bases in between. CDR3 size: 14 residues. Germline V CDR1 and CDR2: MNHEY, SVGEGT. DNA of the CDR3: TGTGCCAGCAGTAATCAACAGGGTTGGGGTGAGCAGTTCTTC. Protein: CASSNQQGWGEQFF.

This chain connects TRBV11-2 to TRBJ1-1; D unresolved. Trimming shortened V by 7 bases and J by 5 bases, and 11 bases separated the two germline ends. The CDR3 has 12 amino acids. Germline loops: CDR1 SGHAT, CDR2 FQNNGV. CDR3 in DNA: TGTGCCAGCACCTCTGGAGGGACTGAAGCTTTCTTT. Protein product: CASTSGGTEAFF.

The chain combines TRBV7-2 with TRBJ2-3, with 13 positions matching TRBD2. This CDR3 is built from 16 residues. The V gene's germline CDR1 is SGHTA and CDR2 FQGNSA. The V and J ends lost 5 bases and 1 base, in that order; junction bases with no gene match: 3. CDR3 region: CASSAGLAGGTDTQYF. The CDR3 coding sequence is TGTGCCAGCAGCGCCGGACTAGCGGGAGGCACAGATACGCAGTATTTT.

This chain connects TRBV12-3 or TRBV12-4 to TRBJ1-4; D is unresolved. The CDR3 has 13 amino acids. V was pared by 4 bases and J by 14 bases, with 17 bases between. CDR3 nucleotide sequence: TGTGCCAGCAGTTCCCAAAATGGAGATAAGCTGTTTTTT. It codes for CASSSQNGDKLFF.

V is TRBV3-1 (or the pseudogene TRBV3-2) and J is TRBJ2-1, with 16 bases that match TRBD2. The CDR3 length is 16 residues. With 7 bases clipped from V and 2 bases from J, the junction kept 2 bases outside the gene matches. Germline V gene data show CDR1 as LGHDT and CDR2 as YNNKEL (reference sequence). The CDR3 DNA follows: TGTGCCAGCAAGGGACTAGCGGGAGGGCCCTACAATGAGCAGTTCTTC. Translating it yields CASKGLAGGPYNEQFF.

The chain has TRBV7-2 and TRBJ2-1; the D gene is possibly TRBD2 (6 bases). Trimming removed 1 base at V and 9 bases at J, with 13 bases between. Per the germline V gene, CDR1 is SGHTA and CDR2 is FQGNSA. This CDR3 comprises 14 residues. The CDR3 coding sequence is TGTGCCAGCAGCTTAGTAGGTTCCGGGGGTGAGCAGTTCTTC. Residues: CASSLVGSGGEQFF.

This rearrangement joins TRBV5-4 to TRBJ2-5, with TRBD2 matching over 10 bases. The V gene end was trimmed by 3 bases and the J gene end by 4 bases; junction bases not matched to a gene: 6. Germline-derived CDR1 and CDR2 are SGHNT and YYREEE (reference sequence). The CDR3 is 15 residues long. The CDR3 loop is CASSSGLAVRETQYF. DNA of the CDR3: TGTGCCAGCAGCTCCGGACTAGCGGTTAGAGAGACCCAGTACTTC.

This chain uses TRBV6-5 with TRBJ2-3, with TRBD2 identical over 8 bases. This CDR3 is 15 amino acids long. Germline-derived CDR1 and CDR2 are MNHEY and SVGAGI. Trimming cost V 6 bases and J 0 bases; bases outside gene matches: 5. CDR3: CASRRLATSTDTQYF. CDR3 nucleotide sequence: TGTGCCAGCAGAAGACTAGCGACTAGCACAGATACGCAGTATTTT.

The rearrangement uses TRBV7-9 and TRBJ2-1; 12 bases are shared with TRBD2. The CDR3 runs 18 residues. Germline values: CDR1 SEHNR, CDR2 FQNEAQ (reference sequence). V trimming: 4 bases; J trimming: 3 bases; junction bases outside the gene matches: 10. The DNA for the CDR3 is TGTGCCAGCAGCTCGTGGACTAGCGGGAAGCTCGACTACAATGAGCAGTTCTTC. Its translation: CASSSWTSGKLDYNEQFF.

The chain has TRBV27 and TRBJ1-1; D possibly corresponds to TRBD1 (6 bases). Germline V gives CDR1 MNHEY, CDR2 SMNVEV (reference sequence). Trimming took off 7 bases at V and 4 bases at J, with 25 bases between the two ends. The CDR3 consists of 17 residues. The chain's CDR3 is CASTRSNRAARVTEAFF. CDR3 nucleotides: TGTGCCAGCACCAGATCCAACAGGGCCGCGCGCGTCACTGAAGCTTTCTTT.

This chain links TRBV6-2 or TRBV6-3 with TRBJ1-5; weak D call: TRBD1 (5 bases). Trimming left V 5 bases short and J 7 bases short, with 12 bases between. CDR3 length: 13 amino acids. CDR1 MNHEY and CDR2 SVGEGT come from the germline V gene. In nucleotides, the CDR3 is TGTGCCAGCAGTCTAGACAGTCGCCAGCCCCAGCATTTT. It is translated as CASSLDSRQPQHF.

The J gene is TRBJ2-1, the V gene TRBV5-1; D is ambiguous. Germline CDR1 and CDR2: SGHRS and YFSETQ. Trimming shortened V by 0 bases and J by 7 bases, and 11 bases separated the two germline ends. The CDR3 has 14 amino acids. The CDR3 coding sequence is TGCGCCAGCAGCTTGGCCTTGCGTAAAAATGAGCAGTTCTTC. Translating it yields CASSLALRKNEQFF.

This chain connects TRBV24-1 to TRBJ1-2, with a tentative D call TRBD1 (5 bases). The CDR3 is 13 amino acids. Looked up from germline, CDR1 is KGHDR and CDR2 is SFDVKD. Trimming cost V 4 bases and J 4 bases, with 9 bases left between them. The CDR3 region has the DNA TGTGCCACCAGTGACCCCGACAGCTATGGCTACACCTTC. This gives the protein CATSDPDSYGYTF.

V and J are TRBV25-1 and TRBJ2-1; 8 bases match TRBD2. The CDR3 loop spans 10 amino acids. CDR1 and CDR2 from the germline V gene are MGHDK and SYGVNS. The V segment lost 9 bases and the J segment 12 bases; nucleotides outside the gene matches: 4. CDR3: CASGGGLQFF. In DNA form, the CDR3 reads TGTGCCAGTGGCGGGGGGTTGCAGTTCTTC.

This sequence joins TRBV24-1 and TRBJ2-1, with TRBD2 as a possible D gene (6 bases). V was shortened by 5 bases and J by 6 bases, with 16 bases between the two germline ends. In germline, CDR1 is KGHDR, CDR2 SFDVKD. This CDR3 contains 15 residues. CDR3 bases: TGTGCCACCAGTGTCCGGGGGAGCCGGGCCAATGAGCAGTTCTTC. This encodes CATSVRGSRANEQFF.

The DNA of the CDR3 is TGTGCCAGCTCACCAAGTGTGGACTCCGGATCCTATGGCTACACCTTC. Its protein is CASSPSVDSGSYGYTF. The chain recombines TRBV18 with TRBJ1-2; no definite D call. CDR1 and CDR2 from the germline V gene are KGHSH and LQKENI. The CDR3 has 16 residues. V was pared by 2 bases and J by 4 bases, with 17 bases between.

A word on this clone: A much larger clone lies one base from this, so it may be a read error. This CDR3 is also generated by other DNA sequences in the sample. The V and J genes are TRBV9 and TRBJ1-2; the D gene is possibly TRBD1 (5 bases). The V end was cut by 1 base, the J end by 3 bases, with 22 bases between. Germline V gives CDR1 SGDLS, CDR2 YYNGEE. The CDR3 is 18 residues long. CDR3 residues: CASSVKVSPFGTDYGYTF. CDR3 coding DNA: TGTGCCAGCAGCGTAAAAGTCAGTCCCTTTGGGACTGACTATGGCTACACCTTC.

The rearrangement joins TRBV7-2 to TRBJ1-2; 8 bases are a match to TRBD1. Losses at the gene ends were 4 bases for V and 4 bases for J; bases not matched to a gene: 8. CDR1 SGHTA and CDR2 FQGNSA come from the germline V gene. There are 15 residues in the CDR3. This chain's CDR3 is CASSSQGVGSYGYTF. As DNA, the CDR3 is TGTGCCAGCAGCTCACAGGGGGTAGGGAGCTATGGCTACACCTTC.

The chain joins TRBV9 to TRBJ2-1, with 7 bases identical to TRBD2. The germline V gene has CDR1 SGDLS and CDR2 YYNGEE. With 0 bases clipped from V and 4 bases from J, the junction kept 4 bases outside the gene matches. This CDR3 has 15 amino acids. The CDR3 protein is CASSVGSGTYNEQFF. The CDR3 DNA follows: TGTGCCAGCAGCGTAGGAAGCGGGACTTACAATGAGCAGTTCTTC.

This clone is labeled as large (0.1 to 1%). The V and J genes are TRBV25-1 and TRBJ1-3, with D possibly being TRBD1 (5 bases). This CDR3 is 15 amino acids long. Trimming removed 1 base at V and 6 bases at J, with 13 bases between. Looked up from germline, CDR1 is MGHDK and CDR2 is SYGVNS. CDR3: CASSEWGVNQNTIYF. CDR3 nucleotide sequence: TGTGCCAGCAGTGAATGGGGGGTCAATCAAAACACCATATATTTT.

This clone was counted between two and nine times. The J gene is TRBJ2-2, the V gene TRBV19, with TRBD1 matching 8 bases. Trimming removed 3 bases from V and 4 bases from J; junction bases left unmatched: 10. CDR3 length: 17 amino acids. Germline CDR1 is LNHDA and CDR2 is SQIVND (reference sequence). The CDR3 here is CASSIGVGRGLTGELFF. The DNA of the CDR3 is TGTGCCAGTAGTATTGGTGTTGGCAGGGGGCTCACCGGGGAGCTGTTTTTT.

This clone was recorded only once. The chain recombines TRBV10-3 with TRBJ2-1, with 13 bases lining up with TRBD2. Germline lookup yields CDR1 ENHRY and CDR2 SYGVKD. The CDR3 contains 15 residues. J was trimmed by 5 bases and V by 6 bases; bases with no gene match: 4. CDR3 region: CAIRWTSGGHNEQFF. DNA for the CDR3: TGTGCCATCAGATGGACTAGCGGGGGCCACAATGAGCAGTTCTTC.

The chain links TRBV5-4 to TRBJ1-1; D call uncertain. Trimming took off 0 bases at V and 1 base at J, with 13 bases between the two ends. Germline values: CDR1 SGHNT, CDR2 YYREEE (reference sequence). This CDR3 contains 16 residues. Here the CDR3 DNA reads TGTGCCAGCAGCTTGGGATCGGAGGGAAGGAACACTGAAGCTTTCTTT. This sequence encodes CASSLGSEGRNTEAFF.

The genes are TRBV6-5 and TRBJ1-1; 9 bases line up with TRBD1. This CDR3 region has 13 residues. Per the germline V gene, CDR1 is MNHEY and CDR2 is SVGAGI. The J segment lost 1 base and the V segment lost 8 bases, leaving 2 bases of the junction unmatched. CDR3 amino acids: CASSGQGNTEAFF. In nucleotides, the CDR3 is TGTGCCAGCTCGGGACAGGGGAACACTGAAGCTTTCTTT.

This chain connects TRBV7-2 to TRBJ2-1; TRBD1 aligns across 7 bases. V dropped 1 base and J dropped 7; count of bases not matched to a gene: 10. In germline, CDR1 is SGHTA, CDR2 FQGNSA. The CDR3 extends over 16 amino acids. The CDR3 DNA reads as TGTGCCAGCAGCTTAGTGGGCCCAGGGGGTGTAAATGAGCAGTTCTTC. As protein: CASSLVGPGGVNEQFF. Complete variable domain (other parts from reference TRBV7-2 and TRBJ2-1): GAGVSQSPSNKVTEKGKDVELRCDPISGHTALYWYRQSLGQGLEFLIYFQGNSAPDKSGLPSDRFSAERTGGSVSTLTIQRTQQEDSAVYLCASSLVGPGGVNEQFFGPGTRLTVL.

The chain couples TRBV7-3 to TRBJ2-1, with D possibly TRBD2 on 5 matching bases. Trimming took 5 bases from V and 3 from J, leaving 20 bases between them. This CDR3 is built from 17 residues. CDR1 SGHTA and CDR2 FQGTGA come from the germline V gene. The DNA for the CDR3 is TGTGCCAGCAGCCTCGAAAGAGGGCCCTCGGGCTACAATGAGCAGTTCTTC. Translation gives CASSLERGPSGYNEQFF.